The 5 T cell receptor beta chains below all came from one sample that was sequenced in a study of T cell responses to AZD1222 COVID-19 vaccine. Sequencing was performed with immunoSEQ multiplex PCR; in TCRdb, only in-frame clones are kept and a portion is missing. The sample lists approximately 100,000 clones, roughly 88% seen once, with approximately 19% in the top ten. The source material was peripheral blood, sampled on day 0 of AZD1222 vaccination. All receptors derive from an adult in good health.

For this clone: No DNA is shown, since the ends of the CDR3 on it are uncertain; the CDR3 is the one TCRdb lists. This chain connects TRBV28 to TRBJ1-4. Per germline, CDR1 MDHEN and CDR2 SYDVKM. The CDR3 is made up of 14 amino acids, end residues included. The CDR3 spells CASSSSGPNEKLFF.

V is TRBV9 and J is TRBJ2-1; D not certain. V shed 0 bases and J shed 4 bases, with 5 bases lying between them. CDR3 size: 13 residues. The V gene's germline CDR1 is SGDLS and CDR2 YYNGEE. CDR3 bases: TGTGCCAGCAGCGTAGCTAGGTACAATGAGCAGTTCTTC. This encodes CASSVARYNEQFF.

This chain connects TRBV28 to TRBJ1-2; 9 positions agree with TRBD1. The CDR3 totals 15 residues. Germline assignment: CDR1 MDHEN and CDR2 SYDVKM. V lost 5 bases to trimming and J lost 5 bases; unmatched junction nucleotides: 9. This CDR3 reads CASSLGQGRWYGYTF. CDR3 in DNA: TGTGCCAGCAGTCTGGGACAGGGCAGGTGGTATGGCTACACCTTC.

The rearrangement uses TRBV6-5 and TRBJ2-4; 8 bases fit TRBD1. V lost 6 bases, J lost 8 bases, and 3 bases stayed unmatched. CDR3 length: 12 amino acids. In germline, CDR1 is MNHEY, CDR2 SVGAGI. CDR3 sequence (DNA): TGTGCCAGCAGGACAGGGGAACACATTCAGTACTTC. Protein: CASRTGEHIQYF.

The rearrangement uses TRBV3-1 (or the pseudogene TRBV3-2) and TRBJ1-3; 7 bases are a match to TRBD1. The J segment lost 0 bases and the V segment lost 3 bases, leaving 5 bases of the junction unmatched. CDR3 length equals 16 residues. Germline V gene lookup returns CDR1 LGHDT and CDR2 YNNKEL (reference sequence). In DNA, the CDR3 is TGTGCCAGCAGCCAGACAGGGATCAGCTCTGGAAACACCATATATTTT. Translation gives CASSQTGISSGNTIYF.